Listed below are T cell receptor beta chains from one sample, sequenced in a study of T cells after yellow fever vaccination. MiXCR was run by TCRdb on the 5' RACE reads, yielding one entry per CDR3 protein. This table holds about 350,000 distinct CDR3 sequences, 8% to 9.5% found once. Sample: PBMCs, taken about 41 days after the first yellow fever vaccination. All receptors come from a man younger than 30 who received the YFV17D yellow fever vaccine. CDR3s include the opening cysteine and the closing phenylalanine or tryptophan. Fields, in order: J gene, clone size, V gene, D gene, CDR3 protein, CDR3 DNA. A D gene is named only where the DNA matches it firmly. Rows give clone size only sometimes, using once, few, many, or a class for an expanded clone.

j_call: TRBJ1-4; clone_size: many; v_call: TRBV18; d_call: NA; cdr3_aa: CASSPIIGANEKLFF; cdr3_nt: TGTGCCAGCTCACCCATTATAGGAGCTAATGAAAAACTGTTTTTT
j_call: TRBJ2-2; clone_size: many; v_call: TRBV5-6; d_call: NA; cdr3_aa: CASSSYRLANTGELFF; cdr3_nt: TGTGCCAGCAGCTCCTACAGGCTCGCGAACACCGGGGAGCTGTTTTTT
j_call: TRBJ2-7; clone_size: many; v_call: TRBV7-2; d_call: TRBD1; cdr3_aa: CASSLAQRTGFEQYF; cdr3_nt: TGTGCCAGCAGCTTAGCGCAGCGGACAGGGTTCGAGCAGTACTTC
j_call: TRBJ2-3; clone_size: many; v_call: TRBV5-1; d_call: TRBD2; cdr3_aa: CASSLGVRGSTDTQYF; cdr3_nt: TGCGCCAGCAGCTTGGGGGTGCGGGGGAGCACAGATACGCAGTATTTT
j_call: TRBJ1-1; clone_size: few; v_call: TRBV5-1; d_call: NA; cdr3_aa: CASSLEGPGGTEAFF; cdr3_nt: TGCGCCAGCAGCTTGGAGGGACCGGGGGGCACTGAAGCTTTCTTT
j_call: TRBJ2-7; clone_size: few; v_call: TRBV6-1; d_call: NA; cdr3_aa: CASCEGWGEQYF; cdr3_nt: TGTGCCAGCTGTGAAGGGTGGGGAGAGCAGTACTTC
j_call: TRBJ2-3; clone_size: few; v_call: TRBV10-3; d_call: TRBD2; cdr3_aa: CAIRGGRETQYF; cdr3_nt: TGTGCCATCAGGGGGGGGAGGGAGACGCAGTATTTT
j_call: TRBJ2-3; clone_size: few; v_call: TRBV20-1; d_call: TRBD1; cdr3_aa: CSASSGGRGPRGTQYF; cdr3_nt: TGCAGTGCTAGTTCAGGGGGTCGGGGCCCGAGGGGTACGCAGTATTTT
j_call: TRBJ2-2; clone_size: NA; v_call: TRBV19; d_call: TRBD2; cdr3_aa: CASSITKASGNTGELFF; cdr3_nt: TGTGCCAGTAGTATCACTAAAGCTAGCGGCAACACCGGGGAGCTGTTTTTT
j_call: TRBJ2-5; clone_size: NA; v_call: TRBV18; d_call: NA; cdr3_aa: CASSPGQAPQETQYF; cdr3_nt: TGTGCCAGCTCACCAGGGCAGGCCCCCCAAGAGACCCAGTACTTC
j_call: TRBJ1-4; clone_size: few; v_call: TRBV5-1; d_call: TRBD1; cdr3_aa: CASSQGTGKEKLFF; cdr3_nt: TGCGCCAGCAGCCAAGGGACAGGGAAGGAAAAACTGTTTTTT
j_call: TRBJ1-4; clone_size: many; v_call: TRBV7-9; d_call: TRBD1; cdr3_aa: CASSFTGQSREKLFF; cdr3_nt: TGTGCCAGCAGCTTCACGGGACAGTCTCGTGAAAAACTGTTTTTT
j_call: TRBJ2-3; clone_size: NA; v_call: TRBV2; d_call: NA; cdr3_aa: CASSERWQHFGDTQYF; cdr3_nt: TGTGCCAGCAGTGAGAGGTGGCAGCACTTCGGAGATACGCAGTATTTT
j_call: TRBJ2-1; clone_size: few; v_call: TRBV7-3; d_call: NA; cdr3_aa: CASSSSLSYNEQFF; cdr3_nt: TGTGCCAGCAGTTCTTCCCTCTCCTACAATGAGCAGTTCTTC
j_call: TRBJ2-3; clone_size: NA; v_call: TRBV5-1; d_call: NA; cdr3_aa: CASSVWVTDTQYF; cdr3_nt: TGCGCCAGCAGCGTCTGGGTCACAGATACGCAGTATTTT
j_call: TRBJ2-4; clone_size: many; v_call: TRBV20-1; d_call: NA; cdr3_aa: CSAMTGLAKNIQYF; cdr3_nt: TGCAGTGCGATGACTGGTCTAGCCAAAAACATTCAGTACTTC
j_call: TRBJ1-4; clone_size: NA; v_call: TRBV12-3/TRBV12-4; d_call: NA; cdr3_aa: CASRSGVWSEKLFF; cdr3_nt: TGTGCCAGCCGCTCTGGGGTGTGGAGTGAAAAACTGTTTTTT
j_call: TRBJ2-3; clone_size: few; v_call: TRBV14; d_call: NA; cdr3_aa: CASSHFGRIASSTDTQYF; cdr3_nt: TGTGCCAGCAGCCATTTTGGTAGAATAGCTTCTAGCACAGATACGCAGTATTTT
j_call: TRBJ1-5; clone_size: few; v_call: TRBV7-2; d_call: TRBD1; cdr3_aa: CASSWDRGQPQHF; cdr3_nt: TGTGCCAGCAGCTGGGACAGGGGTCAGCCCCAGCATTTT
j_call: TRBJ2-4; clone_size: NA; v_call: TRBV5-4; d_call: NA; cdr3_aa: CASSFGTGGAKNIQYF; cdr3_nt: TGTGCCAGCAGCTTTGGGACTGGGGGGGCCAAAAACATTCAGTACTTC
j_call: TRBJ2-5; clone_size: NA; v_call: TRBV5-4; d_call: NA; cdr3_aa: CASSLVATGKTQYF; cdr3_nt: TGTGCCAGCAGCTTGGTAGCAACCGGGAAGACCCAGTACTTC
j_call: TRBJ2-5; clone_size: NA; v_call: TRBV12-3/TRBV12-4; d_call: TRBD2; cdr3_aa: CASGLAGGETQYF; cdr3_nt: TGTGCCAGCGGCCTAGCGGGGGGTGAGACCCAGTACTTC
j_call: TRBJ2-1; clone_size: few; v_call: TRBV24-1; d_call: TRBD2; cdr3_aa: CATGGIYNEQFF; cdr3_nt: TGTGCCACGGGGGGGATATACAATGAGCAGTTCTTC
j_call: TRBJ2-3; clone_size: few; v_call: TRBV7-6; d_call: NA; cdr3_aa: CASSFGLFPSTDTQYF; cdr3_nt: TGTGCCAGCAGCTTCGGACTGTTTCCTAGCACAGATACGCAGTATTTT
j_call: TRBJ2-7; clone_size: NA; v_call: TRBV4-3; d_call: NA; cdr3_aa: CASSPAAGAAYEQYF; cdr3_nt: TGCGCCAGCAGCCCGGCGGCCGGGGCGGCCTACGAGCAGTACTTC
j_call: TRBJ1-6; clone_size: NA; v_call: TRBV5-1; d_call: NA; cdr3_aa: CASSEAPPSRGSNSPLHF; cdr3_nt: TGCGCCAGCAGCGAGGCCCCCCCATCTCGGGGGAGTAATTCACCCCTCCACTTT
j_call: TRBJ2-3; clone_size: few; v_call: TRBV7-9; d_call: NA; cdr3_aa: CAGSGLRTDTQYF; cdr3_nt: TGTGCCGGGTCCGGACTTCGCACAGATACGCAGTATTTT
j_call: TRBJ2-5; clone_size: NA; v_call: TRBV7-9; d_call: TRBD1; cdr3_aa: CASSPGSGTEYF; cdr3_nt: TGTGCCAGCAGCCCAGGATCCGGGACAGAGTACTTC
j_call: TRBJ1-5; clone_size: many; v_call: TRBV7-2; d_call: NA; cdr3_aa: CASSLLDNNQPQHF; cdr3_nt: TGTGCCAGCAGCTTGTTGGACAACAATCAGCCCCAGCATTTT